One and the same sample provided the 2 T cell receptor beta chains below, sequenced in a study of PD-1 blockade in classical Hodgkin lymphoma. Every patient had relapsed following autologous stem cell transplantation, and cohorts differed in brentuximab vedotin exposure. Assay: immunoSEQ multiplex PCR; the TCRdb copy retains only in-frame clones and omits some. This sample yields around 46,000 clones, of which around 82% are seen a single time; 20% to 25% belongs to the top ten. This material consisted of peripheral blood mononuclear cells (PBMCs), taken before the second cycle of nivolumab. The receptors come from a human donor with classical Hodgkin lymphoma.

The chain carries TRBV27 and TRBJ2-5; TRBD2 matches 7 bases. Germline values: CDR1 MNHEY, CDR2 SMNVEV (reference sequence). This CDR3 has 15 residues. With 4 bases clipped from V and 7 bases from J, the junction kept 12 bases outside the gene matches. The DNA of the CDR3 is TGTGCCAGCAGTTCTCTCGGACTAGGGAAAAGGACCCAGTACTTC. This encodes CASSSLGLGKRTQYF.

The V call is TRBV10-1, the J call TRBJ2-3; 9 positions match TRBD2. Germline lookup yields CDR1 WNHNN and CDR2 SYGVQD (reference sequence). This CDR3 spans 16 amino acids. Unmatched junction bases numbered 7, after V lost 5 bases and J lost 1 base. The CDR3: CASSRGRGVGTDTQYF. The CDR3 region has the DNA TGCGCCAGCAGTCGCGGGAGGGGTGTCGGCACAGATACGCAGTATTTT.